The 20 T cell receptor beta chains listed next were all sequenced from one sample in a study of shared clonotypes between healthy human individuals. Naive CD8 cells comprised CD45RO-negative, CCR7-positively selected cells, excluding terminally differentiated effector memory CD45RA+ cells. Generated by immunoSEQ multiplex PCR, the TCRdb table keeps only in-frame clones and is missing some. This table holds about 820,000 clones, 80% to 95% found once. The sample was naive CD8+ T cells sorted from blood. The receptors were sampled from a man aged 30-40 years in good health.

The chain recombines TRBV25-1 with TRBJ2-7; no reliable D call. The CDR3 consists of 11 residues. Germline V gene sequence: CDR1 MGHDK, CDR2 SYGVNS. Trimming cost V 4 bases and J 5 bases, with 6 bases left between them. The CDR3 DNA reads as TGTGCCAGCAGTGGCCTAAACGAGCAGTACTTC. Translating it yields CASSGLNEQYF.

This clone showed up just once. This may be a read error, as it is one base from a much larger clone. The chain recombines TRBV18 with TRBJ2-3; D is unclear. Trimming removed 8 bases at V and 5 bases at J, with 8 bases between. The CDR3 contains 11 residues. Germline V gene data show CDR1 as KGHSH and CDR2 as LQKENI. CDR3 protein: CASPARDTQYF. The CDR3 DNA is TGTGCCAGCCCAGCGCGAGATACGCAGTATTTT.

The CDR3 reads CASRPGLDSHEQFF. The CDR3 coding sequence is TGCGCCAGCAGACCGGGACTAGATTCCCATGAGCAGTTCTTC. The V gene is TRBV10-1, the J gene TRBJ2-1; 8 nucleotides agree with TRBD2. J gave up 8 bases and V 6 bases, and 9 bases lay outside the gene matches. Per the germline V gene, CDR1 is WNHNN and CDR2 is SYGVQD (reference sequence). This CDR3 spans 14 amino acids.

J is TRBJ2-1 and V is TRBV14; D remains ambiguous. This CDR3 has 13 amino acids. Germline CDR1 and CDR2: SGHDN and FVKESK. V was pared by 1 base and J by 7 bases, with 8 bases between. CDR3 protein: CASSQVKRNEQFF. CDR3 nucleotides: TGTGCCAGCAGCCAAGTCAAACGGAATGAGCAGTTCTTC. The whole variable domain, remainder taken from reference TRBV14 and TRBJ2-1, is EAGVTQFPSHSVIEKGQTVTLRCDPISGHDNLYWYRRVMGKEIKFLLHFVKESKQDESGMPNNRFLAERTGGTYSTLKVQPAELEDSGVYFCASSQVKRNEQFFGPGTRLTVL.

This sequence joins TRBV14 and TRBJ2-2, with TRBD1 identical over 12 bases. V shed 1 base, J shed 6 bases, and the junction held 27 bases outside the gene matches. The germline V gene has CDR1 SGHDN and CDR2 FVKESK. This CDR3 has 24 residues. The CDR3 bases are TGTGCCAGCAGCCAAGTTGCCGGGACAGGGGGCGCATCCGGTCGGTCGTCGCACGCCGGGGAGCTGTTTTTT. Translated: CASSQVAGTGGASGRSSHAGELFF.

V and J are TRBV5-4 and TRBJ2-1; 7 bases agree with TRBD2. The germline gives CDR1 SGHNT, CDR2 YYREEE (reference sequence). The CDR3 consists of 16 residues. The V segment lost 3 bases and the J segment 8 bases; nucleotides outside the gene matches: 14. The CDR3 DNA sequence: TGTGCCAGCAGCTCCGAGCGGGAAGGGTGGGTGGATGAGCAGTTCTTC. Translating gives CASSSEREGWVDEQFF.

The chain couples TRBV6-6 to TRBJ2-2, with a possible D match to TRBD1 (5 bases). From germline, CDR1 is MNHNY and CDR2 SVGAGI (reference sequence). The CDR3 length is 13 residues. V was pared by 7 bases and J by 6 bases, with 12 bases between. CDR3 nucleotides: TGTGCCAGCACGGGCAGGGCGGCCGGGGAGCTGTTTTTT. It encodes CASTGRAAGELFF.

The chain couples TRBV4-1 to TRBJ1-1; D not resolved. This CDR3 contains 13 residues. Trimming removed 2 bases from V and 1 base from J, with 5 bases in between. The germline V gene has CDR1 MGHRA and CDR2 YSYEKL. CDR3 bases: TGCGCCAGCAGCCAATTTCGGAACACTGAAGCTTTCTTT. Translation: CASSQFRNTEAFF.

For the CDR3, the DNA is TGTGCCAGTAGTATAGACTTCAGGGTCGGAACAGATACGCAGTATTTT. This sequence encodes CASSIDFRVGTDTQYF. This sequence joins TRBV19 and TRBJ2-3; D may be TRBD1 (5 bases). Trimming stripped 0 bases from V and 3 bases from J, with 13 bases between. The length of the CDR3 is 16 residues. CDR1 is LNHDA and CDR2 is SQIVND in the germline V gene (reference sequence).

The sample holds a few counts of this clone. The chain employs TRBV7-3 and TRBJ2-3; D gene ambiguous. Germline assignment: CDR1 SGHTA and CDR2 FQGTGA. The CDR3 runs 13 residues. Trimming took off 5 bases at V and 2 bases at J, with 8 bases between the two ends. The CDR3 coding sequence is TGTGCCAGCAGCCCTCTTGCCACAGATACGCAGTATTTT. It yields the protein CASSPLATDTQYF.

The gene calls are TRBV7-9 and TRBJ2-6; D not resolved. Trimming shortened V by 5 bases and J by 0 bases, and 14 bases separated the two germline ends. CDR1 and CDR2 from the germline V gene are SEHNR and FQNEAQ (reference sequence). CDR3 length: 17 amino acids. The CDR3 protein is CASSPANSGSGANVLTF. CDR3 sequence (DNA): TGTGCCAGCAGCCCCGCGAACTCGGGCTCTGGGGCCAACGTCCTGACTTTC.

V gene TRBV7-9 combines with J gene TRBJ2-7, with 9 bases lining up with TRBD1. This CDR3 comprises 15 residues. The germline V gene encodes CDR1 SEHNR and CDR2 FQNEAQ (reference sequence). V shed 5 bases, J shed 4 bases, and the junction held 9 bases outside the gene matches. The CDR3 nucleotides are TGTGCCAGCAGCCCAAGTACAGGGGGCATATACGAGCAGTACTTC. Translated, it gives CASSPSTGGIYEQYF.

The chain has TRBV4-2 and TRBJ2-7; 9 nucleotides agree with TRBD2. Germline-derived CDR1 and CDR2 are LGHNA and YNFKEQ. The junction had 2 bases not matched to a gene; V was cut back by 0 bases and J by 2 bases. This CDR3 has 15 amino acids. The CDR3 DNA follows: TGTGCCAGCAGCCAAGAGTTAGCGGGAGCCTACGAGCAGTACTTC. Residues: CASSQELAGAYEQYF.

This CDR3 reads CSVEDLRTSGSRSYNEQFF. The CDR3 region has the DNA TGCAGCGTTGAAGATCTTCGGACTAGCGGGAGCCGCTCCTACAATGAGCAGTTCTTC. The chain carries TRBV29-1 and TRBJ2-1; 13 bases fit TRBD2. From germline, CDR1 is SQVTM and CDR2 ANQGSEA. This CDR3 is built from 19 residues. Trimming cost V 0 bases and J 0 bases; bases outside gene matches: 8.

The chain uses TRBV18 and TRBJ2-5; possible D gene TRBD2, 5 bases. Trimming took 6 bases from V and 7 from J, leaving 30 bases between them. The CDR3 is 18 residues long. Germline CDR1 reads KGHSH; CDR2 reads LQKENI. CDR3 amino acids: CASSQTEKGAPLSWTQYF. The CDR3 DNA follows: TGTGCCAGCTCCCAAACGGAGAAGGGAGCCCCGTTGTCTTGGACCCAGTACTTC.

A few counts support this clone. CDR3 sequence (DNA): TGTGCCAGCAGGGGGTACAATGAGCAGTTCTTC. Translating it yields CASRGYNEQFF. This rearrangement joins TRBV5-4 to TRBJ2-1; D call uncertain. The CDR3 sequence is 11 residues long. Trimming removed 5 bases from V and 4 bases from J, with 4 bases in between. Germline CDR1 is SGHNT and CDR2 is YYREEE (reference sequence).

The J gene is TRBJ1-2, the V gene TRBV6-1; TRBD1 is a possible D gene (6 bases). The germline CDR1 and CDR2 sequences are MNHNS and SASEGT. The CDR3 extends over 15 amino acids. Trimming removed 2 bases from V and 8 bases from J, with 18 bases in between. CDR3 in DNA: TGTGCCAGCAGTGAACGGTGGGGGGCAGGATCCGGCTACACCTTC. This encodes CASSERWGAGSGYTF.

The V call is TRBV2, the J call TRBJ2-2; 16 bases line up with TRBD2. The CDR3 length is 17 residues. V trimming: 7 bases; J trimming: 5 bases; junction bases outside the gene matches: 7. Per germline, CDR1 SNHLY and CDR2 FYNNEI. The CDR3 DNA sequence: TGTGCCAGCATTACGGGACTAGCGGGAGGGGGAACCGGGGAGCTGTTTTTT. Translation: CASITGLAGGGTGELFF.

The chain combines TRBV29-1 with TRBJ2-1; D is unclear. V lost 5 bases and J 0 bases, leaving 11 bases between the germline ends. Germline-derived CDR1 and CDR2 are SQVTM and ANQGSEA. This CDR3 has 14 amino acids. CDR3 region: CSVPRNGSYNEQFF. CDR3 sequence (DNA): TGCAGCGTTCCTAGGAACGGCTCCTACAATGAGCAGTTCTTC.

The chain uses TRBV29-1 and TRBJ2-5; TRBD2 might be the D (9 bases). The CDR3 spans 15 residues. The V end was cut by 2 bases, the J end by 2 bases, with 15 bases between. CDR1 SQVTM and CDR2 ANQGSEA come from the germline V gene. The CDR3 bases are TGCAGCGTTGAACTAGCGGGACAGGAGCAAGAGACCCAGTACTTC. This encodes CSVELAGQEQETQYF.